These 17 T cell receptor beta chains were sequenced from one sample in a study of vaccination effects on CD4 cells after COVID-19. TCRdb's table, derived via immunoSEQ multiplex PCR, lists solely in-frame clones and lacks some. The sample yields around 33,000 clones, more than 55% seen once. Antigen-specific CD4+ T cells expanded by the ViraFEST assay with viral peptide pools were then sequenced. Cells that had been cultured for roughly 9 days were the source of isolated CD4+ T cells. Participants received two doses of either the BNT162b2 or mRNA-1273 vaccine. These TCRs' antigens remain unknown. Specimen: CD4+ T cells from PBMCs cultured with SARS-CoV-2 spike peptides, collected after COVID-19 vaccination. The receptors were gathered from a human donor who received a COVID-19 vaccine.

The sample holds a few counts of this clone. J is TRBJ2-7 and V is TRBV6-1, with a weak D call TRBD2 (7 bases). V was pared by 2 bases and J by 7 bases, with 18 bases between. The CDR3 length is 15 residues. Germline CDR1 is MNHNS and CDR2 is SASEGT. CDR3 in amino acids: CASSERGATIFEQYF. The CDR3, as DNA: TGTGCCAGCAGTGAACGGGGGGCCACCATCTTTGAGCAGTACTTC.

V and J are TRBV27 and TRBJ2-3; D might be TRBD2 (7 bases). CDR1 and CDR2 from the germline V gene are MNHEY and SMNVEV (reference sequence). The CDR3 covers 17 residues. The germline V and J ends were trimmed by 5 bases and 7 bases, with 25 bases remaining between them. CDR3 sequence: CASSDRLAWGQINTQYF. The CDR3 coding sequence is TGTGCCAGCAGTGACAGACTAGCCTGGGGGCAAATAAATACGCAGTATTTT.

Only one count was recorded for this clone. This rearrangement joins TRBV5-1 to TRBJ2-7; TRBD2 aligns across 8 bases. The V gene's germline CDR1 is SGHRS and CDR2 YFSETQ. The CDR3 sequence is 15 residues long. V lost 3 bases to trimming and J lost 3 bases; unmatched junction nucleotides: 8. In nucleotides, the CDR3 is TGCGCCAGCAGCTCTCGGGGGGGGGCGGTCTACGAGCAGTACTTC. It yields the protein CASSSRGGAVYEQYF. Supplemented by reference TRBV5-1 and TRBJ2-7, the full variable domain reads KAGVTQTPRYLIKTRGQQVTLSCSPISGHRSVSWYQQTPGQGLQFLFEYFSETQRNKGNFPGRFSGRQFSNSRSEMNVSTLELGDSALYLCASSSRGGAVYEQYFGPGTRLTVT.

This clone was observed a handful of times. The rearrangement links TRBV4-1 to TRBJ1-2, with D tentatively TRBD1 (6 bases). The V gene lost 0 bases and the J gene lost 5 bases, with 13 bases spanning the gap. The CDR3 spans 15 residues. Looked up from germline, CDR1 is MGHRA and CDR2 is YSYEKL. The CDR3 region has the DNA TGCGCCAGCAGCCAAGAATTACAGGGAGGATATGGCTACACCTTC. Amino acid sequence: CASSQELQGGYGYTF.

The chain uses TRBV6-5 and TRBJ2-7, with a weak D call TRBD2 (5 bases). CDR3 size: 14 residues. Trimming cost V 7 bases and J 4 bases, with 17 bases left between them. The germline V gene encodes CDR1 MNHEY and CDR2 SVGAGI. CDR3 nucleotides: TGTGCCAGCAAGAGAGGGAGAGATTTGTACGAGCAGTACTTC. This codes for CASKRGRDLYEQYF.

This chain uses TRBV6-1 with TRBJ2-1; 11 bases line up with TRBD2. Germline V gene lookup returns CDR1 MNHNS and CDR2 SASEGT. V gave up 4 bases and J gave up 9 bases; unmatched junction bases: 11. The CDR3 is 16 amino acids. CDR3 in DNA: TGTGCCAGCAGTGTTAAACTAGCGGGAGCCTCGATTGAGCAGTTCTTC. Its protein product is CASSVKLAGASIEQFF.

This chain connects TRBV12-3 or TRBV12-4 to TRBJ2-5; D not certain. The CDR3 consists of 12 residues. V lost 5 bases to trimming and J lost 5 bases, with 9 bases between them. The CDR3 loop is CASSPTQETQYF. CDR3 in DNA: TGTGCCAGCAGTCCGACACAGGAGACCCAGTACTTC.

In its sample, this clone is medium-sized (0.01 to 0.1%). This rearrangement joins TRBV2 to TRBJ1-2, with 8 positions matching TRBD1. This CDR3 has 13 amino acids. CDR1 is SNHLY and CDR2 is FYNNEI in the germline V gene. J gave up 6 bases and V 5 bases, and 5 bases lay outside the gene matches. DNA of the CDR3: TGTGCCAGCAGTTACAGGGGGTTGGATGGCTACACCTTC. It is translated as CASSYRGLDGYTF.

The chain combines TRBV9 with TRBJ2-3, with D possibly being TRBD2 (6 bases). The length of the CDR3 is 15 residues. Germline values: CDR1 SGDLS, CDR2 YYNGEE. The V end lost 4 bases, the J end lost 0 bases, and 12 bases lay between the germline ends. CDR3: CASSPQAGSTDTQYF. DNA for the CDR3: TGTGCCAGCAGCCCTCAAGCGGGCAGCACAGATACGCAGTATTTT.

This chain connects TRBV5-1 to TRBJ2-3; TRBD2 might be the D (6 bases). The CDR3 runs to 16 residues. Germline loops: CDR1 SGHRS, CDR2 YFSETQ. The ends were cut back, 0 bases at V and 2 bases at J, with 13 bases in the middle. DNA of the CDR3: TGCGCCAGCAGCTTGGGGATTAGCGGATACACAGATACGCAGTATTTT. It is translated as CASSLGISGYTDTQYF. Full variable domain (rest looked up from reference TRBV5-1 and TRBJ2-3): KAGVTQTPRYLIKTRGQQVTLSCSPISGHRSVSWYQQTPGQGLQFLFEYFSETQRNKGNFPGRFSGRQFSNSRSEMNVSTLELGDSALYLCASSLGISGYTDTQYFGPGTRLTVL.

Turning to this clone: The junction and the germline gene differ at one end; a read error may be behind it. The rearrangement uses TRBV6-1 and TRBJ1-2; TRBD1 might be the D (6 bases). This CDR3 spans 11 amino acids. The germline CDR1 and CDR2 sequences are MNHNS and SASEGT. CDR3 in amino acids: CASSDPGARVF. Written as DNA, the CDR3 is TGTGCCAGCAGTGATCCGGGGGCCCGGGTCTTC.

CDR3: CASSFQREGYEQYF. The CDR3 DNA reads as TGTGCCAGCAGCTTCCAGCGGGAGGGCTACGAGCAGTACTTC. V and J are TRBV7-2 and TRBJ2-7; 10 bases fit TRBD2. This CDR3 contains 14 residues. With 3 bases clipped from V and 3 bases from J, the junction kept 2 bases outside the gene matches. Germline V gene data show CDR1 as SGHTA and CDR2 as FQGNSA.

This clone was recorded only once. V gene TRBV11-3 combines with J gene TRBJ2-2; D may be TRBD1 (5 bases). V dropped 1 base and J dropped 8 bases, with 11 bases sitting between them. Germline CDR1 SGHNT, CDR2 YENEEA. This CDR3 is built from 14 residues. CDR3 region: CASSLGGIAGELFF. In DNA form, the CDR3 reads TGTGCCAGCAGCTTAGGGGGCATCGCTGGGGAGCTGTTTTTT.

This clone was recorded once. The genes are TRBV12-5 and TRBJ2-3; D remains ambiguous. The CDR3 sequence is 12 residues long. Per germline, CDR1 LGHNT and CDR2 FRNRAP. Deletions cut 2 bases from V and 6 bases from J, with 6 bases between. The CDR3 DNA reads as TGTGCTAGTGGTTTGAGAACGGATACGCAGTATTTT. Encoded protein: CASGLRTDTQYF.

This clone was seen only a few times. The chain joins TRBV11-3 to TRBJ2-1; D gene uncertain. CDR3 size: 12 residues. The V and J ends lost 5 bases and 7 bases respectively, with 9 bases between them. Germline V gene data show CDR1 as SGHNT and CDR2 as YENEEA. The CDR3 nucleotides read TGTGCCAGCAGCCACGGTGTGAATGAGCAGTTCTTC. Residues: CASSHGVNEQFF.

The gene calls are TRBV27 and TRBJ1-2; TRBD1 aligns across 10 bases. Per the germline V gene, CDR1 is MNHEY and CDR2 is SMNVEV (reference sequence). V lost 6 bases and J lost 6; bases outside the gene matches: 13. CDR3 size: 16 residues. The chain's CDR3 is CASSPAGTGEMDGYTF. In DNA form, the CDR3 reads TGTGCCAGCAGCCCTGCCGGGACAGGGGAGATGGATGGCTACACCTTC.

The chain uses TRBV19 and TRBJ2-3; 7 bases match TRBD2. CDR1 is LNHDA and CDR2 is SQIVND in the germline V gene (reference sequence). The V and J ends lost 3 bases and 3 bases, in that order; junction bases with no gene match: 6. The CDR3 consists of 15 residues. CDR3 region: CASSMRGGGTDTQYF. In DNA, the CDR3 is TGTGCCAGTAGTATGCGCGGGGGAGGGACAGATACGCAGTATTTT.